The following is a TCR beta chain sequence with its context. Original handling: Estimates of nucleated cell counts were drawn from the amplification of reference gene primers. Profiling relied on immunoSEQ multiplex PCR, and the TCRdb table lists in-frame clones only, not all of them. V, J and clone size reflect that table, while D and trimming were determined from the DNA. The data show about 69,000 clones, around 80% seen once. Germline CDR1 is MNHEY and CDR2 is SVGAGI. This CDR3 region has 16 residues. V lost 2 bases, J lost 1 base, and 4 bases stayed unmatched. This sample is part of a study of blood T cell repertoires in COVID-19. Looking at the study overall: In each case, the material was cDNA or gDNA derived from T cells, B-cell-depleted T cells, or PBMCs.

The sample was peripheral blood. The J gene is TRBJ2-2, the V gene TRBV6-5; 7 positions agree with TRBD2. The sequence derives from a woman aged 80 or over with acute or convalescent COVID-19. The CDR3 DNA sequence: TGTGCCAGCAGTTACGAGGGCGGGGGGAACACCGGGGAGCTGTTTTTT. Translating it yields CASSYEGGGNTGELFF.